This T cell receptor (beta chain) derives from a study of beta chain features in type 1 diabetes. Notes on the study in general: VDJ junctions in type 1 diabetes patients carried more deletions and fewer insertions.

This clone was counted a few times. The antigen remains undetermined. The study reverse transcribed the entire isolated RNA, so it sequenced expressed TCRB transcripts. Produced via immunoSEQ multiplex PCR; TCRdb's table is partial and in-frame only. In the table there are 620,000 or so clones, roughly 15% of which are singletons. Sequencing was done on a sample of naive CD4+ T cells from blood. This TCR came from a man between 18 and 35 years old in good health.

CDR3 residues: CASRSAAGTFNRLFF. CDR3 DNA: TGTGCCAGCAGATCCGCGGCGGGCACTTTTAATAGGCTGTTTTTT. The V call is TRBV28, the J call TRBJ1-4; D not certain. From germline, CDR1 is MDHEN and CDR2 SYDVKM. CDR3 size: 15 residues. Trimming removed 6 bases from V and 14 bases from J, with 25 bases in between.